This T cell receptor beta chain is drawn from a study of monozygotic twins with inflammatory bowel disease. Germline V gene sequence: CDR1 DFQATT, CDR2 SNEGSKA (reference sequence). This CDR3 has 15 residues. Researchers put TCRalpha and TCRbeta cDNA through two nested PCRs lasting around 16 and 10 cycles. No DNA is given; TCRdb re-called the 5' RACE reads and lists each CDR3 protein once. This sample's table reports just over 300,000 distinct CDR3 sequences. A word on this clonotype: Its antigen remains unknown.

Blood, around 2.6 ml, was drawn per donor. Findings and limits, study-wide: IBD patients showed reduced TCRbeta diversity (inverse Simpson) versus healthy co-twins.

This receptor was taken from a human donor with ulcerative colitis or Crohn's disease, or a healthy co-twin of an affected twin (not recorded which). The genes are TRBV20-1 and TRBJ2-7; the D gene TCRdb calls, TRBD1, cannot be checked with no DNA. The sample comprised blood. This chain's CDR3 is CSARDQGRGRGEQYF.